Sequencing of this T cell receptor (beta chain) was carried out in a study of blood T cell repertoires in COVID-19. Across the whole study: Collection of acute and convalescent COVID-19 samples took place in the United States, Italy and Spain. PBMCs, B-cell-depleted T cells, or T cells provided the cDNA or gDNA that made up the material.

Original processing notes: Estimated nucleated cell counts came from reference gene primer amplification. This table comes from immunoSEQ multiplex PCR, and its TCRdb copy is limited to in-frame clones, with some not included. The DNA was the basis for D and trimming; V, J and clone size are from that table. The sample lists fewer than 350,000 clones, about 85% occurring once. CDR1 is SGHTA, CDR2 FQGNSA, per germline. V shed 3 bases and J shed 4 bases, with 15 bases lying between them. This CDR3 has 15 amino acids. V is TRBV7-2 and J is TRBJ1-1; unclear D gene. The sample was PBMCs or T cells enriched from blood (not recorded which). The origin of this receptor is a woman aged 45 to 65 who had recovered from COVID-19. This CDR3 is CASSLILGSPTEAFF. DNA for the CDR3: TGTGCCAGCAGCTTGATCCTAGGCAGCCCCACTGAAGCTTTCTTT. The full variable domain, with the rest looked up from reference TRBV7-2 and TRBJ1-1, is GAGVSQSPSNKVTEKGKDVELRCDPISGHTALYWYRQSLGQGLEFLIYFQGNSAPDKSGLPSDRFSAERTGGSVSTLTIQRTQQEDSAVYLCASSLILGSPTEAFFGQGTRLTVV.